These 17 T cell receptor beta chains share one sample of origin, sequenced in a study of T cell responses to AZD1222 COVID-19 vaccine. Assay: immunoSEQ multiplex PCR; the TCRdb copy retains only in-frame clones and omits some. This sample yields 95,000 to 110,000 clones, of which 93% are seen a single time; less than 6.5% belongs to the top ten. This specimen consisted of peripheral blood, obtained on day 0 of AZD1222 vaccination. The receptors were gathered from an adult in good health.

V is TRBV2 and J is TRBJ2-7; TRBD2 matches at 10 bases. V gave up 0 bases and J gave up 3 bases; unmatched junction bases: 5. Per the germline V gene, CDR1 is SNHLY and CDR2 is FYNNEI. CDR3 length: 16 residues. For the CDR3, the DNA is TGTGCCAGCAGTGAAGCAAAGGCTAGCGGGAGCTACGAGCAGTACTTC. Protein: CASSEAKASGSYEQYF.

The V and J genes are TRBV12-3 or TRBV12-4 and TRBJ2-7; 9 bases align to TRBD1. V trimming: 6 bases; J trimming: 10 bases; junction bases outside the gene matches: 10. There are 13 residues in the CDR3. In DNA, the CDR3 is TGTGCCAGCAGCCGGGGACAGGGTAGAGGACAGTACTTC. Translation gives CASSRGQGRGQYF.

The V gene is TRBV7-2, the J gene TRBJ2-3; 12 bases are shared with TRBD2. V shed 5 bases and J 5 bases; nucleotides not matched to a gene: 2. The CDR3 totals 14 residues. The germline gives CDR1 SGHTA, CDR2 FQGNSA. The CDR3 DNA reads as TGTGCCAGCAGCCCGGGACTAGCGGGAGATACGCAGTATTTT. It translates to CASSPGLAGDTQYF.

The rearrangement uses TRBV5-4 and TRBJ1-1; tentatively, D is TRBD1 (5 bases). The CDR3 has 13 residues. Germline CDR1 reads SGHNT; CDR2 reads YYREEE (reference sequence). Trimming removed 4 bases at V and 11 bases at J, with 18 bases between. CDR3 sequence: CASSPDTAEVAFF. The CDR3 DNA sequence: TGTGCCAGCAGCCCGGACACGGCCGAGGTTGCTTTCTTT.

This clone was counted a single time. This chain uses TRBV19 with TRBJ1-1, with TRBD1 as a possible D gene (5 bases). Trimming took 7 bases from V and 11 from J, leaving 14 bases between them. The CDR3 is made up of 11 amino acids. Germline values: CDR1 LNHDA, CDR2 SQIVND (reference sequence). The CDR3 loop is CASIASGTAFF. The DNA of the CDR3 is TGTGCCAGTATAGCGTCGGGGACGGCTTTCTTT.

The sample holds one count of this clone. This sequence joins TRBV9 and TRBJ2-3, with D possibly matching TRBD2 (5 bases). The V gene's germline CDR1 is SGDLS and CDR2 YYNGEE. The V and J ends lost 2 bases and 1 base respectively, with 11 bases between them. CDR3 length: 15 residues. This CDR3 reads CASSVRSGGTDTQYF. The CDR3 DNA follows: TGTGCCAGCAGCGTGCGTTCCGGGGGCACAGATACGCAGTATTTT. Variable domain in full (rest from reference TRBV9 and TRBJ2-3): DSGVTQTPKHLITATGQRVTLRCSPRSGDLSVYWYQQSLDQGLQFLIQYYNGEERAKGNILERFSAQQFPDLHSELNLSSLELGDSALYFCASSVRSGGTDTQYFGPGTRLTVL.

The chain carries TRBV5-1 and TRBJ1-2; no clear D. Germline assignment: CDR1 SGHRS and CDR2 YFSETQ. V lost 1 base, J lost 10 bases, and 17 bases lay in between. This CDR3 is built from 14 residues. In DNA form, the CDR3 reads TGCGCCAGCAGCTTGCGGGTGCCGGCCGGGGACTACACCTTC. Encoded protein: CASSLRVPAGDYTF.

The V call is TRBV6-5, the J call TRBJ1-2; D gene uncertain. The CDR3 extends over 14 amino acids. The germline V gene encodes CDR1 MNHEY and CDR2 SVGAGI. V lost 9 bases to trimming and J lost 6 bases, with 20 bases between them. The CDR3 DNA sequence: TGTGCCAGTTTTAAACATTCGTCCAGCGATGGCTACACCTTC. Its translation: CASFKHSSSDGYTF.

A single count supports this clone. The CDR3 loop reads CASRRWAGSTDTQYF. CDR3 DNA: TGTGCCAGCAGGAGGTGGGCGGGAAGCACAGATACGCAGTATTTT. V is TRBV27 and J is TRBJ2-3, with D possibly being TRBD2 (6 bases). The V and J ends lost 6 bases and 0 bases respectively, with 13 bases between them. The CDR3 extends over 15 amino acids. CDR1 and CDR2 (germline): MNHEY, SMNVEV (reference sequence).

The genes are TRBV28 and TRBJ1-2; 7 nucleotides agree with TRBD1. CDR3 size: 14 residues. Germline values: CDR1 MDHEN, CDR2 SYDVKM. The junction had 10 bases not matched to a gene; V was cut back by 8 bases and J by 4 bases. The CDR3 reads CASGTEGQLYGYTF. The CDR3 DNA reads TGTGCCAGCGGGACTGAGGGACAGCTCTATGGCTACACCTTC.

V is TRBV5-4 and J is TRBJ2-5; no clear D. Trimming shortened V by 0 bases and J by 9 bases, and 15 bases separated the two germline ends. The length of the CDR3 is 14 residues. The germline gives CDR1 SGHNT, CDR2 YYREEE (reference sequence). The CDR3 region is CASSLARSSGSQYF. The CDR3 DNA follows: TGTGCCAGCAGCTTGGCGCGGTCATCCGGGTCCCAGTACTTC.

The chain couples TRBV5-1 to TRBJ2-2; 7 bases are shared with TRBD1. Unmatched junction bases numbered 4, after V lost 2 bases and J lost 3 bases. The CDR3 runs to 15 residues. Germline loops: CDR1 SGHRS, CDR2 YFSETQ. CDR3 nucleotide sequence: TGCGCCAGCAGCTTACAGGGGCCGCACACCGGGGAGCTGTTTTTT. Its translation is CASSLQGPHTGELFF.

The chain recombines TRBV9 with TRBJ2-6; possible D gene TRBD1, 6 bases. Germline lookup yields CDR1 SGDLS and CDR2 YYNGEE. Between the trimmed V and J ends, which lost 4 bases and 0 bases, there was a span of 17 bases. The CDR3 has 18 residues. Written as DNA, the CDR3 is TGTGCCAGCAGCCCGAGAACAGGGTTCGTCTCTGGGGCCAACGTCCTGACTTTC. The encoded protein is CASSPRTGFVSGANVLTF. The full variable domain, with the rest looked up from reference TRBV9 and TRBJ2-6, is DSGVTQTPKHLITATGQRVTLRCSPRSGDLSVYWYQQSLDQGLQFLIQYYNGEERAKGNILERFSAQQFPDLHSELNLSSLELGDSALYFCASSPRTGFVSGANVLTFGAGSRLTVL.

The chain is built from TRBV11-2 and TRBJ1-2, with unresolved D. Germline V gives CDR1 SGHAT, CDR2 FQNNGV. The V end was cut by 5 bases, the J end by 1 base, with 5 bases between. The CDR3 loop spans 12 amino acids. The CDR3 DNA follows: TGTGCCAGCAGCCCGGGTAACTATGGCTACACCTTC. Protein: CASSPGNYGYTF. The variable domain in full, completed from reference TRBV11-2 and TRBJ1-2, reads EAGVAQSPRYKIIEKRQSVAFWCNPISGHATLYWYQQILGQGPKLLIQFQNNGVVDDSQLPKDRFSAERLKGVDSTLKIQPAKLEDSAVYLCASSPGNYGYTFGSGTRLTVV.

The J gene is TRBJ1-5, the V gene TRBV19, with D tentatively TRBD1 (5 bases). The V and J ends lost 7 bases and 7 bases respectively, with 17 bases between them. Looked up from germline, CDR1 is LNHDA and CDR2 is SQIVND (reference sequence). The CDR3 covers 14 residues. The CDR3 loop reads CASTPTVRGQPQHF. The CDR3 DNA sequence: TGTGCCAGTACCCCAACGGTTAGGGGACAGCCCCAGCATTTT.

The CDR3 region is CASSIQDRGFDGELFF. The CDR3 DNA follows: TGTGCCAGTAGTATACAAGACAGGGGGTTTGACGGGGAGCTGTTTTTT. The V call is TRBV19, the J call TRBJ2-2; TRBD1 matches at 9 bases. The junction had 8 bases not matched to a gene; V was cut back by 2 bases and J by 7 bases. CDR1 is LNHDA and CDR2 is SQIVND in the germline V gene (reference sequence). This CDR3 is built from 16 residues. The full variable domain, completed using reference TRBV19 and TRBJ2-2, is DGGITQSPKYLFRKEGQNVTLSCEQNLNHDAMYWYRQDPGQGLRLIYYSQIVNDFQKGDIAEGYSVSREKKESFPLTVTSAQKNPTAFYLCASSIQDRGFDGELFFGEGSRLTVL.

V and J are TRBV5-1 and TRBJ2-1; 9 bases align to TRBD2. V was clipped by 4 bases and J by 4 bases; unmatched bases: 9. This CDR3 region has 16 residues. CDR1 is SGHRS and CDR2 is YFSETQ in the germline V gene. The CDR3 sequence: CASSRDAGGLYNEQFF. In DNA, the CDR3 is TGCGCCAGCAGCCGTGACGCGGGAGGGCTTTACAATGAGCAGTTCTTC.